This T cell receptor beta chain originates from a study of immune evolution from preneoplasia to lung adenocarcinoma. TCRdb's copy holds only in-frame clones and misses some; the assay was immunoSEQ multiplex PCR. Here the sample spans about 4,100 clones, roughly 86% being singletons. The study's findings and limits: KRAS-mutant nodules had the highest T cell clonality.

As for this clone: What it binds is not known.

CDR3 length equals 13 residues. V dropped 5 bases and J dropped 4 bases, with 11 bases sitting between them. The germline CDR1 and CDR2 sequences are SGHAT and FQNNGV. The chain links TRBV11-2 to TRBJ1-1; weak D call: TRBD1 (5 bases). The sequence derives from a person aged 65 to 85 with lung adenocarcinoma. The sequenced sample was FFPE minimally invasive lung adenocarcinoma tissue. This CDR3 is CASSLGTSTEAFF. In DNA form, the CDR3 reads TGTGCCAGCAGCCTGGGGACCTCCACTGAAGCTTTCTTT.